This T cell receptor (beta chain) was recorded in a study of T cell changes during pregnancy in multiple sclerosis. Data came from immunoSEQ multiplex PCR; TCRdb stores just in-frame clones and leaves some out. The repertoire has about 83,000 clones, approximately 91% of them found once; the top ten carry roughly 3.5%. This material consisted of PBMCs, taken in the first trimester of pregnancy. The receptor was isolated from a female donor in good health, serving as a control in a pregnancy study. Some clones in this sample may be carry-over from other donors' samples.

In nucleotides, the CDR3 is TGTGCCAGCAGCTCGCGGGGGGAGGATGGCTACACCTTC. It translates to CASSSRGEDGYTF. The rearrangement uses TRBV7-9 and TRBJ1-2; D perhaps matches TRBD1 (5 bases). The V gene's germline CDR1 is SEHNR and CDR2 FQNEAQ (reference sequence). The CDR3 consists of 13 residues. The ends were cut back, 4 bases at V and 6 bases at J, with 12 bases in the middle.